This TCR beta chain derives from a study of cytomegalovirus exposure and HLA in healthy donors. Study observations and caveats: When analyzed later, a missense DCLRE1C variant was found to be linked to TCR beta V- and J-gene trimming.

Researchers ran the PCR with 60 Vbeta and 13 Jbeta primers. The data were produced by immunoSEQ multiplex PCR, yet TCRdb's version contains in-frame clones alone and is incomplete. Its listing shows tens of thousands of clones. Regarding this clone: Its antigen is currently unknown.

The junction had 10 bases not matched to a gene; V was cut back by 4 bases and J by 0 bases. The germline V gene encodes CDR1 SGHAT and CDR2 FQDESV (reference sequence). The CDR3 spans 18 residues. What was sequenced was PBMCs. The chain joins TRBV11-1 to TRBJ2-3; TRBD2 agrees at 10 bases. This receptor was identified in a young man in good health and CMV-seropositive. In DNA form, the CDR3 reads TGTGCCAGCAGCTCCCCAAAGCTAGCGGGGGAAAGCACAGATACGCAGTATTTT. Its protein is CASSSPKLAGESTDTQYF.